This section outlines one T cell receptor (beta chain) sequence together with its context. The antigen is not known. The data derive from a study of OX40 agonist ivuxolimab in advanced cancers. Study background: Every 2 weeks, patients got intravenous ivuxolimab at one of six dose levels (0.01-10 mg/kg).

TCRdb keeps only in-frame clones here, not all; method: immunoSEQ multiplex PCR. The sample carries more than 75,000 clones, 80% to 85% recorded once. The CDR3 spans 17 residues. Study conclusions and caveats: Relative to CD4+ cells, CD8+ T cells on average had more expanded clones. Among the nonresponders, some also had low normalized T-cell clonal expansion.

The clonotype was recovered from an adult with an advanced solid tumor such as melanoma, head and neck, liver or kidney cancer. Source: CD4+ or CD8+ T cells sorted from blood, taken in a trial of the OX40 agonist ivuxolimab. J is TRBJ1-1 and V is TRBV21-1; the D call in the table, TRBD1, was not verified against the DNA. TRBV21-1 is a documented pseudogene. This CDR3 is CASSKKFRGHRVAEAFF. CDR3 bases: TGTGCCAGCAGCAAAAAATTCAGGGGGCATCGGGTCGCTGAAGCTTTCTTT.